This T cell receptor beta chain originates from a study of cytomegalovirus exposure and HLA in healthy donors. Study-wide results and caveats: In a later analysis, common viral pathogens appeared linked to several of the most significant clusters. The only immune exposure information that was available was CMV serostatus. Across donors, sequencing depth was assumed by presence/absence analyses to be roughly uniform. A later analysis reportedly found fewer N-insertions in an Asian-associated ancestry cluster than the approximately 670-donor mean.

13 Jbeta primers and 60 Vbeta primers were used for the PCR. Sequencing used immunoSEQ multiplex PCR; TCRdb keeps in-frame clones, though not all of them. The sample lists approximately 190,000 clones; roughly nine tenths were seen once. For this clone: Its antigen remains unidentified.

The CDR3 runs to 14 residues. V was pared by 3 bases and J by 4 bases, with 13 bases between. Germline lookup yields CDR1 LNHNV and CDR2 YYDKDF (reference sequence). Material: PBMCs. This receptor was taken from a boy younger than 10 in good health and CMV-seronegative. The V and J genes are TRBV15 and TRBJ2-7; the D gene is possibly TRBD2 (5 bases). The CDR3 nucleotides read TGTGCCACCAGCAGGGGAGTTAGGGCTTACGAGCAGTACTTC. This translates into CATSRGVRAYEQYF.